Below are 27 T cell receptor beta chains sequenced from a single sample in a study of T cells in Graves' hyperthyroidism and ophthalmopathy. The investigators amplified TCR beta CDR3 regions from RNA transcripts. HTBI primers were the set used in a first-round RT-PCR of the TCR CDR3. A single record per CDR3 protein comes from TCRdb applying MiXCR to the multiplex PCR reads. This sample has more than 500,000 distinct CDR3 sequences, with 15% to 20% found just once. The sequenced material came from blood. The receptors come from a woman aged 25-40 years with Graves' hyperthyroidism.

Many counts were recorded for this clonotype. The chain has TRBV12-3 or TRBV12-4 and TRBJ2-7; D not certain. This CDR3 has 13 residues. Trimming cost V 4 bases and J 2 bases, with 9 bases left between them. The DNA of the CDR3 is TGTGCCAGCAGTTCAAACACGGCCTACGAGCAGTACTTC. Its protein product is CASSSNTAYEQYF.

This clonotype was detected only a few times. V is TRBV20-1 and J is TRBJ2-7; 8 nucleotides align to TRBD2. The CDR3 is made up of 14 amino acids. The V and J ends lost 1 base and 4 bases, in that order; junction bases with no gene match: 6. Germline CDR1 is DFQATT and CDR2 is SNEGSKA (reference sequence). CDR3 nucleotide sequence: TGCAGTGCTAGAGCAGCGGGAGAGGTTTACGAGCAGTACTTC. This encodes CSARAAGEVYEQYF.

J is TRBJ1-2 and V is TRBV28; TRBD1 agrees at 7 bases. This CDR3 is 14 amino acids long. Germline V gene lookup returns CDR1 MDHEN and CDR2 SYDVKM. V was clipped by 5 bases and J by 5 bases; unmatched bases: 8. The CDR3 DNA is TGTGCCAGCAGTCGGGGGGGACAGAGATATGGCTACACCTTC. Translated, it gives CASSRGGQRYGYTF.

There are many counts of this clonotype. This chain joins TRBV12-3 or TRBV12-4 and TRBJ2-5; TRBD1 matches at 11 bases. The CDR3 is 17 residues long. J lost 1 base, V lost 4 bases, and 8 bases had no gene match. This CDR3 reads CASSSYLGTGGQETQYF. DNA of the CDR3: TGTGCCAGCAGTTCCTACCTTGGGACAGGGGGCCAAGAGACCCAGTACTTC.

A remark on this clonotype: Given a much more abundant clone one base away, this may be a read error. The chain employs TRBV20-1 and TRBJ2-3; D is undetermined. Germline V gene data show CDR1 as DFQATT and CDR2 as SNEGSKA (reference sequence). The CDR3 consists of 12 residues. Trimming left V 5 bases short and J 0 bases short, with 6 bases between. The CDR3 region is CSAGESTDTQYF. The CDR3 nucleotides are TGCAGTGCTGGGGAAAGCACAGATACGCAGTATTTT.

The chain recombines TRBV2 with TRBJ2-2; D is undetermined. The CDR3 totals 13 residues. Germline V gene data show CDR1 as SNHLY and CDR2 as FYNNEI. The V end lost 8 bases, the J end lost 2 bases, and 9 bases lay between the germline ends. This CDR3 is CASQGINTGELFF. The CDR3 coding sequence is TGTGCCAGCCAAGGAATAAACACCGGGGAGCTGTTTTTT.

Turning to this clonotype: One end of the junction varies from germline; a read error may be responsible. The CDR3 sequence is CASSATGGPQETRYF. The CDR3 bases are TGTGCCAGCAGCGCGACAGGGGGGCCCCAAGAGACCCGGTACTTC. The chain links TRBV9 to TRBJ2-5; 9 bases agree with TRBD1. The CDR3 is 15 amino acids. The germline gives CDR1 SGDLS, CDR2 YYNGEE. Complete variable domain (other parts from reference TRBV9 and TRBJ2-5): DSGVTQTPKHLITATGQRVTLRCSPRSGDLSVYWYQQSLDQGLQFLIQYYNGEERAKGNILERFSAQQFPDLHSELNLSSLELGDSALYFCASSATGGPQETRYFGPGTRLLVL.

A note on this clonotype: A much more abundant neighbour one base away suggests this may be a read error. The chain is built from TRBV20-1 and TRBJ2-3, with D tentatively TRBD1 (5 bases). Germline V gives CDR1 DFQATT, CDR2 SNEGSKA (reference sequence). CDR3 length: 12 residues. The CDR3 region has the DNA TGCAGTGCTAGTGGTGGGGCAGATGCGCAGTATTTT. It translates to CSASGGADAQYF.

This CDR3 reads CASSPGTSGRATQYF. In nucleotides, the CDR3 is TGTGCCAGCAGTCCCGGGACTAGCGGGAGAGCTACGCAGTATTTT. The chain couples TRBV27 to TRBJ2-3, with 14 bases fitting TRBD2. From germline, CDR1 is MNHEY and CDR2 SMNVEV (reference sequence). The CDR3 loop spans 15 amino acids. The ends lost 5 bases at V and 8 bases at J; junction bases unmatched: 6.

This clonotype occurred once. The J gene is TRBJ1-2, the V gene TRBV28; D might be TRBD1 (5 bases). The CDR3 loop spans 15 amino acids. Trimming removed 3 bases from V and 6 bases from J, with 17 bases in between. Germline loops: CDR1 MDHEN, CDR2 SYDVKM. CDR3 residues: CASSFVAGGGDGYTF. As DNA, the CDR3 is TGTGCCAGCAGTTTTGTCGCCGGGGGAGGCGATGGCTACACCTTC.

The CDR3: CASSSPPTAWGTGELFF. The CDR3 nucleotides read TGTGCCAGCAGTAGCCCCCCGACCGCCTGGGGCACCGGGGAGCTGTTTTTT. This chain connects TRBV27 to TRBJ2-2; D gene unclear. Germline CDR1 and CDR2: MNHEY and SMNVEV (reference sequence). V was shortened by 5 bases and J by 4 bases, with 20 bases between the two germline ends. This CDR3 contains 17 residues.

This clonotype was counted only a few times. V gene TRBV7-9 combines with J gene TRBJ2-3; the D gene is possibly TRBD2 (5 bases). V lost 5 bases, J lost 4 bases, and 13 bases lay in between. The CDR3 is made up of 14 amino acids. The V gene's germline CDR1 is SEHNR and CDR2 FQNEAQ (reference sequence). The CDR3 DNA sequence: TGTGCCAGCAGCCTTTATGCGGGCCCAGATACGCAGTATTTT. It is translated as CASSLYAGPDTQYF. Using reference TRBV7-9 and TRBJ2-3 for the parts outside the CDR3, the full variable domain is DTGVSQNPRHKITKRGQNVTFRCDPISEHNRLYWYRQTLGQGPEFLTYFQNEAQLEKSRLLSDRFSAERPKGSFSTLEIQRTEQGDSAMYLCASSLYAGPDTQYFGPGTRLTVL.

This rearrangement joins TRBV12-3 or TRBV12-4 to TRBJ2-6, with D maybe TRBD1 (6 bases). Between the trimmed V and J ends, which lost 5 bases and 4 bases, there was a span of 12 bases. This CDR3 has 15 amino acids. The CDR3 loop reads CASSPTGLGANVLTF. DNA for the CDR3: TGTGCCAGCAGTCCAACAGGGTTAGGGGCCAACGTCCTGACTTTC.

Written as DNA, the CDR3 is TGTGCCAGCAGGACAGGGGGCGGCTCACCCCTCCACTTT. Its translation is CASRTGGGSPLHF. The V call is TRBV28, the J call TRBJ1-6; TRBD1 agrees at 10 bases. This CDR3 region has 13 residues. V dropped 6 bases and J dropped 10; count of bases not matched to a gene: 3. Per germline, CDR1 MDHEN and CDR2 SYDVKM. Full variable domain (remainder filled in from reference TRBV28 and TRBJ1-6): DVKVTQSSRYLVKRTGEKVFLECVQDMDHENMFWYRQDPGLGLRLIYFSYDVKMKEKGDIPEGYSVSREKKERFSLILESASTNQTSMYLCASRTGGGSPLHFGNGTRLTVT.

The chain joins TRBV24-1 to TRBJ2-1, with TRBD2 matching over 10 bases. The trim removed 0 bases at V and 9 bases at J, leaving 13 bases unmatched. Germline CDR1 and CDR2: KGHDR and SFDVKD. The CDR3 totals 18 residues. The CDR3 DNA follows: TGTGCCACCAGTGATTTGCCCGGGACTAGCGCGTTGGGGGGTGAGCAGTTCTTC. It is translated as CATSDLPGTSALGGEQFF.

On this clonotype: One end of the junction does not line up with germline, which may come from a read error. The chain recombines TRBV5-1 with TRBJ2-1, with TRBD2 identical over 8 bases. This CDR3 region has 19 residues. In germline, CDR1 is SGHRS, CDR2 YFSETQ. The CDR3 loop reads CASSPQGSGTYSSYNEQFF. The CDR3 DNA is TGTGCCAGCAGCCCGCAGGGTAGCGGGACCTACTCCTCCTACAATGAGCAGTTCTTC.

This clonotype was detected ten times or more. J is TRBJ2-3 and V is TRBV28; TRBD2 is a possible D gene (5 bases). CDR3 size: 14 residues. The germline V gene encodes CDR1 MDHEN and CDR2 SYDVKM. Between the trimmed V and J ends, which lost 6 bases and 12 bases, there was a span of 22 bases. The CDR3 here is CASRSSGGSRSQYF. The CDR3 DNA is TGTGCCAGCAGATCCTCCGGAGGTAGCCGGTCTCAGTATTTT.

This clonotype has a count of ten or more. The V call is TRBV28, the J call TRBJ1-5, with D unclear. Germline values: CDR1 MDHEN, CDR2 SYDVKM. This CDR3 is 13 amino acids long. Trimming left V 5 bases short and J 0 bases short, with 5 bases between. The DNA for the CDR3 is TGTGCCAGCAGTACCAATAGCAATCAGCCCCAGCATTTT. It translates to CASSTNSNQPQHF.

This clonotype came up a few times. The V gene is TRBV2, the J gene TRBJ2-7; 8 nucleotides align to TRBD2. Germline CDR1 reads SNHLY; CDR2 reads FYNNEI. CDR3 length: 15 residues. The junction had 7 bases not matched to a gene; V was cut back by 3 bases and J by 3 bases. In DNA, the CDR3 is TGTGCCAGCAGTGACCACGGGAGGGGCGTCTACGAGCAGTACTTC. The encoded protein is CASSDHGRGVYEQYF.

The V call is TRBV29-1, the J call TRBJ2-2; 10 positions match TRBD1. Looked up from germline, CDR1 is SQVTM and CDR2 is ANQGSEA. The length of the CDR3 is 16 residues. Trimming at V came to 6 bases and at J to 4 bases, leaving 11 bases not matched to a gene. Here the CDR3 DNA reads TGCAGCGTCAAAGGGGGGGGACAGGGGAGCACCGGGGAGCTGTTTTTT. Translation: CSVKGGGQGSTGELFF.

This clonotype was seen ten or more times. The V call is TRBV7-3, the J call TRBJ2-1; TRBD2 matches at 9 bases. Germline V gene lookup returns CDR1 SGHTA and CDR2 FQGTGA. Trimming cost V 3 bases and J 9 bases; bases outside gene matches: 6. CDR3 length: 14 amino acids. CDR3 in amino acids: CASSLSLAGAEQFF. Written as DNA, the CDR3 is TGTGCCAGCAGCTTGTCTTTAGCGGGAGCTGAGCAGTTCTTC.

This clonotype was seen only a few times. The V gene is TRBV4-1, the J gene TRBJ1-4, with 9 bases that match TRBD1. The trim removed 2 bases at V and 6 bases at J, leaving 7 bases unmatched. CDR3 length equals 16 residues. Germline CDR1 and CDR2: MGHRA and YSYEKL. This CDR3 is CASSQPTGTGHEKLFF. As DNA, the CDR3 is TGCGCCAGCAGCCAACCTACCGGGACAGGGCATGAAAAACTGTTTTTT.

This clonotype was observed many times. The chain couples TRBV12-3 or TRBV12-4 to TRBJ1-1, with 9 nucleotides matching TRBD1. The CDR3 contains 17 residues. J lost 1 base, V lost 5 bases, and 11 bases had no gene match. CDR3 bases: TGTGCCAGCAGTCCCGTCCCGGGACAGGGAACGAACACTGAAGCTTTCTTT. It is translated as CASSPVPGQGTNTEAFF.

The V call is TRBV7-9, the J call TRBJ2-7; TRBD1 matches at 9 bases. V was pared by 5 bases and J by 0 bases, with 8 bases of the junction left unmatched. The CDR3 runs to 16 residues. CDR1 SEHNR and CDR2 FQNEAQ come from the germline V gene (reference sequence). The CDR3 coding sequence is TGTGCCAGCAGCCCTAGGACAGGGGAGCGCTCCTACGAGCAGTACTTC. The encoded protein is CASSPRTGERSYEQYF.

This clonotype was found a few times. The CDR3 DNA reads as TGTGCCACCAGCAGAGAATCGGCGGGGTCGGGATGGGGAGAGACCCAGTACTTC. Translation gives CATSRESAGSGWGETQYF. The chain couples TRBV15 to TRBJ2-5; D possibly corresponds to TRBD2 (6 bases). Trimming left V 0 bases short and J 4 bases short, with 21 bases between. CDR3 length: 18 amino acids. Germline-derived CDR1 and CDR2 are LNHNV and YYDKDF (reference sequence). The variable domain in full, with the rest retrieved from reference TRBV15 and TRBJ2-5, is DAMVIQNPRYQVTQFGKPVTLSCSQTLNHNVMYWYQQKSSQAPKLLFHYYDKDFNNEADTPDNFQSRRPNTSFCFLDIRSPGLGDTAMYLCATSRESAGSGWGETQYFGPGTRLLVL.

This chain joins TRBV20-1 and TRBJ2-3; a possible D gene is TRBD2 (6 bases). The CDR3 totals 16 residues. Germline CDR1 and CDR2: DFQATT and SNEGSKA (reference sequence). V dropped 0 bases and J dropped 2 bases, with 15 bases sitting between them. CDR3 protein: CSARDSGRPLTDTQYF. The CDR3 DNA sequence: TGCAGTGCTAGAGATTCGGGGAGGCCCCTCACAGATACGCAGTATTTT.

This clonotype was detected only a few times. The J gene is TRBJ1-2, the V gene TRBV7-3; maybe TRBD1 (6 bases). Deletions cut 2 bases from V and 6 bases from J, with 10 bases between. The CDR3 is made up of 13 amino acids. CDR1 is SGHTA and CDR2 is FQGTGA in the germline V gene. This chain's CDR3 is CASSLYQGHGYTF. The CDR3 bases are TGTGCCAGCAGCTTATACCAGGGGCATGGCTACACCTTC. Full variable domain (outside the CDR3, taken from reference TRBV7-3 and TRBJ1-2): GAGVSQTPSNKVTEKGKYVELRCDPISGHTALYWYRQSLGQGPEFLIYFQGTGAADDSGLPNDRFFAVRPEGSVSTLKIQRTERGDSAVYLCASSLYQGHGYTFGSGTRLTVV.